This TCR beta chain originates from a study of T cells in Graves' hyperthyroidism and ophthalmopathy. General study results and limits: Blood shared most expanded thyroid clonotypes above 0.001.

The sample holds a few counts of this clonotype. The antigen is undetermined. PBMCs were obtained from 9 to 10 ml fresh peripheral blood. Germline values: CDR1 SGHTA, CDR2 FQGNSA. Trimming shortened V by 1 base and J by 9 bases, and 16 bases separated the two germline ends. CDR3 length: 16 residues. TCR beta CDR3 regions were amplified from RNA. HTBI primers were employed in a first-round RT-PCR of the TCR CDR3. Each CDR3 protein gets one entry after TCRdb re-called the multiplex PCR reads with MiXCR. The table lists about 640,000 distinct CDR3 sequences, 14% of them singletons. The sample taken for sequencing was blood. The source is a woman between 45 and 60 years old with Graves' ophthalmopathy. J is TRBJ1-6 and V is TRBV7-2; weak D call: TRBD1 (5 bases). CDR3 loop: CASSLGFKGRSSPLHF. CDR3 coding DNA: TGTGCCAGCAGCTTAGGGTTTAAGGGGCGTTCTTCACCCCTCCACTTT.